This T cell receptor beta chain emerged from a study of T cells after yellow fever vaccination. This clonotype was recorded many times. TCRdb redid the calling of the 5' RACE reads with MiXCR, one entry per CDR3 protein. Of almost 70,000 distinct CDR3 sequences in the sample, approximately 6.2% were seen once. CDR1 and CDR2 (germline): SGHTA, FQGTGA. The CDR3 has 16 amino acids. V shed 4 bases and J 3 bases; nucleotides not matched to a gene: 8. The sample consisted of CD4+ T cells sorted from PBMCs, taken about 2 weeks after the first yellow fever vaccination. This chain uses TRBV7-3 with TRBJ2-3; 9 positions agree with TRBD2. This TCR was recovered from a young man who received the YFV17D yellow fever vaccine. As DNA, the CDR3 is TGTGCCAGCAGCTCAACTGGTAGCGGGGGAACAGATACGCAGTATTTT. Translating gives CASSSTGSGGTDTQYF.